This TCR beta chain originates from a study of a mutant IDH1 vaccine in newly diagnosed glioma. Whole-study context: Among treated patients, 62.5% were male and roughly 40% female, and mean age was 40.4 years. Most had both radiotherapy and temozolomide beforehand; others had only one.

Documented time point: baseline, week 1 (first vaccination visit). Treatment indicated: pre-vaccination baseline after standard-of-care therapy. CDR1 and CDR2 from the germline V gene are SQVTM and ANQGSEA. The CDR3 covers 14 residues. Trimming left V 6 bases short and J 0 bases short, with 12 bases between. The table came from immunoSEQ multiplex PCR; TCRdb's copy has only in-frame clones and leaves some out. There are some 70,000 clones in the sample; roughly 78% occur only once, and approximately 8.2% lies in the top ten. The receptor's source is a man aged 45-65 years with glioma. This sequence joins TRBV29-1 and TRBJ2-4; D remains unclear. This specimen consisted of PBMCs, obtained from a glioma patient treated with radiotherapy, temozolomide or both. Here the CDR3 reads CSVHNPLAKNIQYF. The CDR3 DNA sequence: TGCAGCGTCCACAACCCTTTAGCCAAAAACATTCAGTACTTC.